This T cell receptor beta chain is drawn from a study of regulatory T cells in long-lasting Graves disease. In germline, CDR1 is SGHTA, CDR2 FQGNSA. The CDR3 extends over 16 amino acids. Trimming took off 4 bases at V and 2 bases at J, with 14 bases between the two ends. Sequencing libraries for TCR beta were prepared with iRepertoire HTBI primers and Arm-PCR of CDR3 regions. TCRdb analysed the multiplex PCR reads with MiXCR anew, one entry per CDR3 protein. The table shows approximately 300,000 distinct CDR3 sequences, with about 20% occurring only once. Time point indicated: newly diagnosed GD, antithyroid drugs for less than 3 months. PBMC RNA served as the TCR library source.

The V gene is TRBV7-2, the J gene TRBJ2-2; D is uncertain. The sequence came from a female donor with Graves disease. The sample in question was peripheral blood mononuclear cells (PBMCs), obtained at new diagnosis, from a patient treated with antithyroid drugs. CDR3 sequence: CASSSLKSRNTGELFF. Here the CDR3 DNA reads TGTGCCAGCAGCTCCCTCAAAAGTAGAAACACCGGGGAGCTGTTTTTT.